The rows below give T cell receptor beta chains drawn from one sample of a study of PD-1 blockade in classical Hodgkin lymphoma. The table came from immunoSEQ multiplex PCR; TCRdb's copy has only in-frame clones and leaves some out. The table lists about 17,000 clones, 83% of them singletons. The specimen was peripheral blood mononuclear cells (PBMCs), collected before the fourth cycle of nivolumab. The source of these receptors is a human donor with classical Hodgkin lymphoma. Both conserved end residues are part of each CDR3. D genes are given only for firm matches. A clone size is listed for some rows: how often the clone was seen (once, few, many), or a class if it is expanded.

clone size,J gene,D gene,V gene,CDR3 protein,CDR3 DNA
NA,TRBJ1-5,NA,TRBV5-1,CASSLWGGQDQPQHF,TGCGCCAGCAGCCTATGGGGGGGGCAGGATCAGCCCCAGCATTTT
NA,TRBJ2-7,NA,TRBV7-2,CASSQTGGPYEQYF,TGTGCCAGCAGCCAGACCGGGGGACCCTACGAGCAGTACTTC
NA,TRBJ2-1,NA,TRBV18,CASSPRSLTTDEQFF,TGTGCCAGCTCACCGCGCTCCCTCACGACGGATGAGCAGTTCTTC
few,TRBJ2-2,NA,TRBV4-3,CASSQESGVAGELFF,TGCGCCAGCAGCCAAGAATCGGGGGTGGCCGGGGAGCTGTTTTTT
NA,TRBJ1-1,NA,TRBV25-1,CASETSQSNTEAFF,TGTGCCAGCGAGACGTCACAGTCGAACACTGAAGCTTTCTTT
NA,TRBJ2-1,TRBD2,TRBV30,CAWTALAGVGNEQFF,TGTGCCTGGACCGCTCTAGCGGGGGTGGGCAATGAGCAGTTCTTC
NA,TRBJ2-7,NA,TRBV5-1,CASSLAVANEQYF,TGCGCCAGCAGCTTGGCCGTAGCGAACGAGCAGTACTTC
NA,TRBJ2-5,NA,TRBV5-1,CASNTGLDETQYF,TGCGCCAGCAATACAGGGTTAGATGAGACCCAGTACTTC
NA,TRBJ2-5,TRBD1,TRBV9,CASSALTGGMQETQYF,TGTGCCAGCAGCGCGCTGACAGGGGGCATGCAAGAGACCCAGTACTTC
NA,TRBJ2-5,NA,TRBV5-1,CASSLLGGAIQETQYF,TGCGCCAGCAGCTTGTTGGGGGGGGCCATCCAAGAGACCCAGTACTTC
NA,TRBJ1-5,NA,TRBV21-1,CASSIRFYSNQPQHF,TGTGCCAGCAGCATCAGATTCTATAGCAATCAGCCCCAGCATTTT
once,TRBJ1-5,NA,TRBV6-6,CASSAPGNQPQHF,TGTGCCAGCAGTGCCCCAGGGAATCAGCCCCAGCATTTT
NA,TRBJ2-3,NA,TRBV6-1,CASSDPYLGTDTQYF,TGTGCCAGCAGTGACCCTTACCTTGGCACAGATACGCAGTATTTT
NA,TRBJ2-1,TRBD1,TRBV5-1,CASTIEGAGYNEQFF,TGCGCCAGTACTATCGAGGGGGCCGGCTACAATGAGCAGTTCTTC
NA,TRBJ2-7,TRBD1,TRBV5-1,CASSGQANYEQYF,TGCGCCAGCAGTGGACAGGCCAACTACGAGCAGTACTTC
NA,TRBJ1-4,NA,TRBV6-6,CASSSLGPNEKLFF,TGTGCCAGCAGTTCCTTGGGGCCAAATGAAAAACTGTTTTTT
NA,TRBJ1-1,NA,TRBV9,CASSVGALAGAAGTEAFF,TGTGCCAGCAGCGTTGGAGCTTTGGCTGGGGCAGCCGGGACTGAAGCTTTCTTT
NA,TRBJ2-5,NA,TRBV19,CASSRGLQETQYF,TGTGCCAGTAGTCGTGGGCTCCAAGAGACCCAGTACTTC
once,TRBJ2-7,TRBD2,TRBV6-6,CTRLAGGYEQYF,TGTACAAGACTAGCGGGGGGATACGAGCAGTACTTC
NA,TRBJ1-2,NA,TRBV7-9,CASSLEEFVSGYTF,TGTGCCAGCAGCTTAGAGGAGTTTGTAAGTGGCTACACCTTC
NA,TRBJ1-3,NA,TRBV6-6,CASSPGTSSGNTIYF,TGTGCCAGCAGCCCCGGGACAAGCTCTGGAAACACCATATATTTT
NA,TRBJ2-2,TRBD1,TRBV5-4,CASSPLPWTGRTGELFF,TGTGCCAGCAGCCCCCTTCCATGGACAGGGAGGACCGGGGAGCTGTTTTTT
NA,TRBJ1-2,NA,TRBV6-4,CASSEEVVSRYGYTF,TGTGCCAGCAGTGAAGAGGTCGTGAGTAGGTATGGCTACACCTTC
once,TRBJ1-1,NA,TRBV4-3,CASSQDFPPEAFF,TGCGCCAGCAGCCAAGATTTCCCCCCTGAAGCTTTCTTT
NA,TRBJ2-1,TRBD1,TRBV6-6,CASSGQGSNHEQFF,TGTGCCAGCTCCGGACAGGGTAGTAACCATGAGCAGTTCTTC